The T cell receptor (beta chain) described here comes from a study of blood T cell repertoires in COVID-19. About the study: PBMCs, B-cell-depleted T cells, or T cells were the source of the cDNA or gDNA that made up the material.

Profiling relied on immunoSEQ multiplex PCR, and the TCRdb table lists in-frame clones only, not all of them. The sample yields tens of thousands of clones, about 86% seen once. CDR3 size: 13 residues. Germline CDR1 reads MNHEY; CDR2 reads SVGAGI. The trim removed 6 bases at V and 3 bases at J, leaving 4 bases unmatched. This chain links TRBV6-5 with TRBJ1-2; 7 nucleotides match TRBD1. The source material was peripheral blood. This receptor was obtained from a man aged 45-65 years with acute or convalescent COVID-19. CDR3 region: CASSAGTDYGYTF. CDR3 bases: TGTGCCAGCAGCGCCGGGACAGACTATGGCTACACCTTC.